The 2 T cell receptor beta chains given below trace back to one sample, sequenced in a study of T cells of healthy individuals. In TCRdb, the 5' RACE reads were re-called with MiXCR into one record per CDR3 protein. The top ten clones hold 6.2% of a sample with about 96,000 distinct CDR3 sequences, roughly 18% of them seen once. These TCRs come from a human donor in good health.

This clonotype was counted at least ten times. CDR3 sequence reads: CASSSLGDYEQYF. CDR3 bases: TGCGCCAGCAGCTCCCTAGGGGACTACGAGCAGTACTTC. The chain uses TRBV5-1 and TRBJ2-7, with D maybe TRBD1 (5 bases). The V end lost 3 bases, the J end lost 3 bases, and 10 bases lay between the germline ends. Germline assignment: CDR1 SGHRS and CDR2 YFSETQ. This CDR3 contains 13 residues. The complete variable domain, with remaining parts taken from reference TRBV5-1 and TRBJ2-7, reads KAGVTQTPRYLIKTRGQQVTLSCSPISGHRSVSWYQQTPGQGLQFLFEYFSETQRNKGNFPGRFSGRQFSNSRSEMNVSTLELGDSALYLCASSSLGDYEQYFGPGTRLTVT.

This clonotype came up a few times. The chain couples TRBV9 to TRBJ2-5; unclear D gene. Germline assignment: CDR1 SGDLS and CDR2 YYNGEE. Trimming cost V 4 bases and J 5 bases, with 9 bases left between them. The CDR3 consists of 12 residues. CDR3 nucleotide sequence: TGTGCCAGCAGCCCCAATGGGGAGACCCAGTACTTC. Translation: CASSPNGETQYF.